Each of the 29 T cell receptor beta chains below was sequenced from the same sample in a study of CD8 T cells in ankylosing spondylitis. Whole-study results and caveats: Ankylosing spondylitis blood appeared to be characterized by a TCR beta motif of fewer than ten highly homologous variants.

These receptors have no identified antigens. In TCRdb, the 5' RACE reads were re-called with MiXCR into one record per CDR3 protein. Among some 450,000 distinct CDR3 sequences, approximately 17% were seen once, and the ten largest hold around 0.92%. The sequencing input was blood, either unsorted or a sorted T cell fraction (not recorded which). Source of these receptors: a male donor with ankylosing spondylitis.

V gene TRBV20-1 combines with J gene TRBJ2-5, with D maybe TRBD2 (5 bases). Per the germline V gene, CDR1 is DFQATT and CDR2 is SNEGSKA (reference sequence). V was trimmed by 3 bases and J by 7 bases, leaving 18 bases between them. The CDR3 sequence is 14 residues long. The chain's CDR3 is CSASARGNSGTQYF. CDR3 bases: TGCAGTGCTAGTGCGCGAGGGAACTCGGGGACCCAGTACTTC.

The chain employs TRBV12-3 or TRBV12-4 and TRBJ2-2; possibly TRBD1 for D (6 bases). V shed 5 bases and J shed 1 base, with 14 bases lying between them. This CDR3 comprises 16 residues. The chain's CDR3 is CASSRIPGQNTGELFF. CDR3 DNA: TGTGCCAGCAGTCGAATACCGGGACAGAACACCGGGGAGCTGTTTTTT.

This clonotype came up many times. The J gene is TRBJ1-1, the V gene TRBV12-3 or TRBV12-4; tentatively, D is TRBD1 (5 bases). The V end was cut by 6 bases, the J end by 10 bases, with 15 bases between. The CDR3 is made up of 12 amino acids. The CDR3 protein is CASSPLRGGAFF. In DNA, the CDR3 is TGTGCCAGCAGCCCCCTTCGGGGGGGAGCTTTCTTT.

J is TRBJ1-1 and V is TRBV18, with no clear D. The germline V and J ends were trimmed by 3 bases and 4 bases, with 15 bases remaining between them. The germline V gene encodes CDR1 KGHSH and CDR2 LQKENI. The CDR3 length is 15 residues. The CDR3 sequence: CASSPNSPPGTEAFF. The CDR3 DNA reads TGTGCCAGCTCACCGAACAGCCCCCCGGGCACTGAAGCTTTCTTT.

V usage is TRBV20-1 and J usage is TRBJ2-2, with D possibly being TRBD2 (6 bases). V was clipped by 4 bases and J by 1 base, with 13 bases between them. Germline loops: CDR1 DFQATT, CDR2 SNEGSKA (reference sequence). The CDR3 spans 15 residues. The CDR3 sequence is CSATRDSLNTGELFF. The CDR3 nucleotides read TGCAGTGCTACCAGGGACTCCCTGAACACCGGGGAGCTGTTTTTT.

The gene calls are TRBV6-5 and TRBJ2-1; TRBD1 agrees at 7 bases. The CDR3 has 15 amino acids. Germline V gene lookup returns CDR1 MNHEY and CDR2 SVGAGI. V lost 5 bases, J lost 7 bases, and 11 bases stayed unmatched. The CDR3 is CASSNPWTGGNEQFF. CDR3 nucleotides: TGTGCCAGCAGTAACCCCTGGACAGGAGGTAATGAGCAGTTCTTC.

The chain recombines TRBV6-2 or TRBV6-3 with TRBJ2-1; the D is unclear. Germline CDR1 is MNHEY and CDR2 is SVGEGT. Trimming removed 2 bases at V and 7 bases at J, with 12 bases between. The length of the CDR3 is 14 residues. The CDR3 coding sequence is TGTGCCAGCAGTTACCAGAGATGGGCAAATGAGCAGTTCTTC. Translated: CASSYQRWANEQFF.

CDR3 sequence (DNA): TGTGCCTGGAGGCGGGGTCCCTACAATGAGCAGTTCTTC. As protein: CAWRRGPYNEQFF. The gene calls are TRBV30 and TRBJ2-1; the D gene is possibly TRBD2 (6 bases). From germline, CDR1 is GTSNPN and CDR2 SVGIG (reference sequence). Trimming stripped 3 bases from V and 2 bases from J, with 8 bases between. The CDR3 covers 13 residues.

This clonotype has only a few counts. V usage is TRBV5-1 and J usage is TRBJ2-3, with TRBD2 matching 11 bases. Looked up from germline, CDR1 is SGHRS and CDR2 is YFSETQ. The CDR3 has 18 amino acids. J was trimmed by 4 bases and V by 3 bases; bases with no gene match: 13. Here the CDR3 DNA reads TGCGCCAGCAGCTCGGGCTTGGTAGCGGGAGGGCCAGCAGATACGCAGTATTTT. Translating gives CASSSGLVAGGPADTQYF.

The chain uses TRBV6-1 and TRBJ1-2, with D perhaps matching TRBD1 (6 bases). V shed 6 bases and J shed 6 bases, with 17 bases lying between them. The CDR3 has 14 amino acids. Germline V gene lookup returns CDR1 MNHNS and CDR2 SASEGT. The CDR3 loop reads CASSSGGGRDGYTF. The CDR3 DNA sequence: TGTGCCAGCAGCTCCGGAGGGGGGCGTGATGGCTACACCTTC.

This clonotype was recorded at least ten times. The rearrangement links TRBV7-9 to TRBJ1-6, with D perhaps matching TRBD1 (6 bases). The germline V and J ends were trimmed by 4 bases and 8 bases, with 15 bases remaining between them. The CDR3 sequence is 15 residues long. Germline V gene sequence: CDR1 SEHNR, CDR2 FQNEAQ (reference sequence). The CDR3 DNA reads as TGTGCCAGCAGCTCCGGACAGCCTGAGCATTCACCCCTCCACTTT. Protein: CASSSGQPEHSPLHF.

The chain carries TRBV29-1 and TRBJ1-4; 10 nucleotides line up with TRBD1. This CDR3 contains 14 residues. Germline assignment: CDR1 SQVTM and CDR2 ANQGSEA. The V and J ends lost 6 bases and 5 bases, in that order; junction bases with no gene match: 6. Here the CDR3 DNA reads TGCAGCGTGGCGGACAGGGGGATAAATGAAAAACTGTTTTTT. Its translation is CSVADRGINEKLFF.

In its sample, this clonotype was seen a few times. The chain carries TRBV20-1 and TRBJ1-5, with 11 bases matching TRBD1. The CDR3 runs to 15 residues. Germline loops: CDR1 DFQATT, CDR2 SNEGSKA (reference sequence). V shed 4 bases, J shed 4 bases, and the junction held 6 bases outside the gene matches. CDR3 nucleotides: TGCAGTGCTATAGGGGGGACAGGGGGTAATCAGCCCCAGCATTTT. This encodes CSAIGGTGGNQPQHF.

DNA of the CDR3: TGTGCCAGCTCACAACAGGGCGTCGGCTACACCTTC. It specifies CASSQQGVGYTF. This sequence joins TRBV18 and TRBJ1-2; a possible D gene is TRBD1 (6 bases). Germline CDR1 KGHSH, CDR2 LQKENI. The CDR3 is 12 residues long. V was pared by 4 bases and J by 8 bases, with 11 bases between. Full variable domain (rest looked up from reference TRBV18 and TRBJ1-2): NAGVMQNPRHLVRRRGQEARLRCSPMKGHSHVYWYRQLPEEGLKFMVYLQKENIIDESGMPKERFSAEFPKEGPSILRIQQVVRGDSAAYFCASSQQGVGYTFGSGTRLTVV.

This clonotype was observed many times. The rearrangement uses TRBV20-1 and TRBJ1-1, with TRBD1 as a possible D gene (6 bases). V lost 1 base, J lost 0 bases, and 9 bases lay in between. The CDR3 extends over 14 amino acids. In germline, CDR1 is DFQATT, CDR2 SNEGSKA (reference sequence). The CDR3 region is CSARVGGLNTEAFF. In nucleotides, the CDR3 is TGCAGTGCTAGAGTTGGGGGGCTGAACACTGAAGCTTTCTTT.

Of note for this clonotype: Compared with germline, one end of the junction differs, possibly owing to a read error. This chain joins TRBV7-9 and TRBJ1-2; D might be TRBD1 (6 bases). Germline V CDR1 and CDR2: SEHNR, FQNEAQ (reference sequence). The CDR3 sequence is 13 residues long. DNA for the CDR3: TGTGCCGGCAGCTTAGGCCAGGGGTCTGGCTACACCTTC. Translation: CAGSLGQGSGYTF.

This clonotype was observed a few times. The CDR3, as DNA: TGTGCCACCAGTGATCCGGCGGGGACCACCGGGGAGCTGTTTTTT. Encoded protein: CATSDPAGTTGELFF. V usage is TRBV24-1 and J usage is TRBJ2-2, with TRBD2 as a possible D gene (6 bases). The V end lost 3 bases, the J end lost 4 bases, and 11 bases lay between the germline ends. Germline lookup yields CDR1 KGHDR and CDR2 SFDVKD. The CDR3 totals 15 residues.

This clonotype was found a few times. This chain links TRBV9 with TRBJ1-5; 7 bases fit TRBD1. Germline V CDR1 and CDR2: SGDLS, YYNGEE. The CDR3 contains 16 residues. V lost 4 bases to trimming and J lost 1 base; unmatched junction nucleotides: 8. CDR3 residues: CASSPRRGISNQPQHF. The DNA for the CDR3 is TGTGCCAGCAGCCCCCGCAGGGGGATAAGCAATCAGCCCCAGCATTTT. Supplemented by reference TRBV9 and TRBJ1-5, the full variable domain reads DSGVTQTPKHLITATGQRVTLRCSPRSGDLSVYWYQQSLDQGLQFLIQYYNGEERAKGNILERFSAQQFPDLHSELNLSSLELGDSALYFCASSPRRGISNQPQHFGDGTRLSIL.

This clonotype was observed a handful of times. V is TRBV15 and J is TRBJ1-5; D call uncertain. The CDR3 contains 13 residues. CDR1 LNHNV and CDR2 YYDKDF come from the germline V gene (reference sequence). With 1 base removed from V and 5 bases from J, the gap between germline ends came to 6 bases. CDR3: CATSRVGDQPQHF. As DNA, the CDR3 is TGTGCCACCAGCAGAGTTGGAGATCAGCCCCAGCATTTT.

The rearrangement uses TRBV7-9 and TRBJ2-6; D might be TRBD1 or TRBD2, each matching 6 bases. The CDR3 extends over 16 amino acids. Between the trimmed V and J ends, which lost 8 bases and 1 base, there was a span of 15 bases. Looked up from germline, CDR1 is SEHNR and CDR2 is FQNEAQ (reference sequence). For the CDR3, the DNA is TGTGCCAGCGGACTACAGGGCCTATCTGGGGCCAACGTCCTGACTTTC. Encoded protein: CASGLQGLSGANVLTF.

This chain joins TRBV18 and TRBJ1-1; D not resolved. The length of the CDR3 is 13 residues. Between the trimmed V and J ends, which lost 1 base and 4 bases, there was a span of 7 bases. CDR1 and CDR2 from the germline V gene are KGHSH and LQKENI. The CDR3 sequence: CASSPRQTTEAFF. CDR3 sequence (DNA): TGTGCCAGCTCACCACGGCAGACCACTGAAGCTTTCTTT.

This clonotype was counted a few times. This chain links TRBV2 with TRBJ1-5; 9 bases align to TRBD1. J was trimmed by 0 bases and V by 4 bases; bases with no gene match: 10. Germline loops: CDR1 SNHLY, CDR2 FYNNEI. CDR3 size: 18 residues. The CDR3: CASSVVAGTGYSNQPQHF. CDR3 in DNA: TGTGCCAGCAGTGTCGTCGCCGGGACAGGGTATAGCAATCAGCCCCAGCATTTT.

V and J are TRBV4-1 and TRBJ1-5; 8 bases fit TRBD1. The CDR3 is 18 amino acids. Germline V gene lookup returns CDR1 MGHRA and CDR2 YSYEKL. With V trimmed by 4 bases and J by 0 bases, 11 bases remained unmatched. CDR3 amino acids: CASSPWTGTRGSNQPQHF. In DNA, the CDR3 is TGCGCCAGCAGCCCGTGGACAGGGACCAGGGGTAGCAATCAGCCCCAGCATTTT.

A few counts support this clonotype. This rearrangement joins TRBV5-1 to TRBJ2-1; D might be TRBD1 (5 bases). V shed 0 bases and J shed 7 bases, with 11 bases lying between them. CDR1 SGHRS and CDR2 YFSETQ come from the germline V gene. This CDR3 is 14 amino acids long. The DNA for the CDR3 is TGCGCCAGCAGCTTGGACAGGATGGGGAATGAGCAGTTCTTC. Its translation: CASSLDRMGNEQFF.

This clonotype was detected a few times. This sequence joins TRBV4-3 and TRBJ2-1; D not certain. V lost 1 base, J lost 4 bases, and 8 bases lay in between. The CDR3 is 14 residues long. Germline V CDR1 and CDR2: LGHNA, YSLEER. For the CDR3, the DNA is TGCGCCAGCAGCCAAGTCTCCACGTACAATGAGCAGTTCTTC. This codes for CASSQVSTYNEQFF.

This clonotype has only a few counts. The chain recombines TRBV29-1 with TRBJ2-1; 15 bases fit TRBD2. This CDR3 is built from 15 residues. CDR1 and CDR2 from the germline V gene are SQVTM and ANQGSEA. With 3 bases clipped from V and 10 bases from J, the junction kept 7 bases outside the gene matches. CDR3 protein: CSVEGGTSGRKEQFF. The CDR3 bases are TGCAGCGTTGAGGGGGGGACTAGCGGGAGGAAAGAGCAGTTCTTC.

This clonotype was found a few times. The J gene is TRBJ2-3, the V gene TRBV5-1; TRBD2 matches at 7 bases. Germline assignment: CDR1 SGHRS and CDR2 YFSETQ. The junction had 5 bases not matched to a gene; V was cut back by 3 bases and J by 4 bases. The CDR3 is 14 residues long. CDR3: CASSWGTMPDTQYF. DNA for the CDR3: TGCGCCAGCAGCTGGGGGACTATGCCAGATACGCAGTATTTT. Supplemented by reference TRBV5-1 and TRBJ2-3, the full variable domain reads KAGVTQTPRYLIKTRGQQVTLSCSPISGHRSVSWYQQTPGQGLQFLFEYFSETQRNKGNFPGRFSGRQFSNSRSEMNVSTLELGDSALYLCASSWGTMPDTQYFGPGTRLTVL.

The chain couples TRBV3-1 to TRBJ2-7; TRBD2 might be the D (5 bases). V was pared by 1 base and J by 13 bases, with 14 bases between. In germline, CDR1 is LGHDT, CDR2 YNNKEL (reference sequence). The CDR3 sequence is 12 residues long. Here the CDR3 reads CASSQGTSRIYF. CDR3 nucleotides: TGTGCCAGCAGCCAAGGGACTTCACGGATTTACTTC.

This clonotype occurred a few times. The J gene is TRBJ2-1, the V gene TRBV5-1, with D maybe TRBD2 (5 bases). From germline, CDR1 is SGHRS and CDR2 YFSETQ. This CDR3 is 16 amino acids long. The ends were cut back, 3 bases at V and 3 bases at J, with 16 bases in the middle. DNA for the CDR3: TGCGCCAGCAGCTCGGGAAGTCTAGCAGTCTACAATGAGCAGTTCTTC. Encoded protein: CASSSGSLAVYNEQFF.